This TCR beta chain was captured in a study of T cells in Graves' hyperthyroidism and ophthalmopathy. This clonotype was seen ten or more times. RNA transcripts provided the source from which TCR beta CDR3 regions were amplified. In the first-round RT-PCR of the TCR CDR3, the HTBI primer set was used. From the multiplex PCR reads, TCRdb called clonotypes with MiXCR, one entry per CDR3 protein. The sample yields some 550,000 distinct CDR3 sequences, about a sixth seen once. The CDR3 extends over 16 amino acids. The trim removed 5 bases at V and 1 base at J, leaving 5 bases unmatched. The germline CDR1 and CDR2 sequences are SGHTA and FQGNSA.

Sequenced sample: blood. The clonotype originates from a woman aged 40 to 55 with Graves' ophthalmopathy. The chain recombines TRBV7-2 with TRBJ2-2; 9 positions match TRBD1. In DNA form, the CDR3 reads TGTGCCAGCAGCCCTGGGGGACAGGGGAACACCGGGGAGCTGTTTTTT. Its translation is CASSPGGQGNTGELFF.